These 13 T cell receptor beta chains share one sample of origin, sequenced in a study of cytomegalovirus exposure and HLA in healthy donors. 13 Jbeta primers and 60 Vbeta primers were used for the PCR. Sequenced by immunoSEQ multiplex PCR; TCRdb stores in-frame clones only, minus some. Its table records approximately 190,000 clones. Sequencing was performed on PBMCs. These receptors all come from a boy aged 5-17 years in good health and CMV-seronegative.

The chain links TRBV4-1 to TRBJ1-1, with D possibly TRBD1 on 6 matching bases. This CDR3 is built from 16 residues. The germline gives CDR1 MGHRA, CDR2 YSYEKL. Deletions cut 1 base from V and 2 bases from J, with 14 bases between. The CDR3 sequence is CASSQGSNRDNTEAFF. Here the CDR3 DNA reads TGCGCCAGCAGCCAAGGAAGTAACAGGGACAACACTGAAGCTTTCTTT.

The chain uses TRBV5-1 and TRBJ1-1; D possibly corresponds to TRBD1 (5 bases). Germline lookup yields CDR1 SGHRS and CDR2 YFSETQ. This CDR3 region has 13 residues. V was pared by 7 bases and J by 0 bases, with 10 bases between. This CDR3 is CASGAIMNTEAFF. The CDR3 bases are TGCGCCAGCGGGGCAATTATGAACACTGAAGCTTTCTTT.

J is TRBJ1-1 and V is TRBV28; D ambiguous. The V gene lost 6 bases and the J gene lost 1 base, with 12 bases spanning the gap. The CDR3 contains 14 residues. Germline CDR1 reads MDHEN; CDR2 reads SYDVKM. The CDR3 DNA follows: TGTGCCAGCAGCTCCGGGAATCCGAACACTGAAGCTTTCTTT. This encodes CASSSGNPNTEAFF.

The rearrangement uses TRBV2 and TRBJ2-5; no clear D gene. The germline CDR1 and CDR2 sequences are SNHLY and FYNNEI. V gave up 8 bases and J gave up 3 bases, with 10 bases separating them. CDR3 size: 12 residues. The DNA for the CDR3 is TGTGCCAGCCTGTTATCTAAAGAGACCCAGTACTTC. It yields the protein CASLLSKETQYF. The whole variable domain, filled in from reference TRBV2 and TRBJ2-5, reads EPEVTQTPSHQVTQMGQEVILRCVPISNHLYFYWYRQILGQKVEFLVSFYNNEISEKSEIFDDQFSVERPDGSNFTLKIRSTKLEDSAMYFCASLLSKETQYFGPGTRLLVL.

The chain employs TRBV14 and TRBJ2-7; possible D gene TRBD2, 6 bases. V lost 1 base and J lost 3, with 10 bases in between. CDR3 length equals 14 residues. Germline assignment: CDR1 SGHDN and CDR2 FVKESK. This CDR3 reads CASSQVMGGYEQYF. CDR3 nucleotide sequence: TGTGCCAGCAGCCAAGTAATGGGAGGCTACGAGCAGTACTTC.

The chain couples TRBV5-6 to TRBJ2-7; D gene uncertain. Trimming took off 3 bases at V and 2 bases at J, with 12 bases between the two ends. Germline CDR1 SGHDT, CDR2 YYEEEE. The CDR3 contains 14 residues. Written as DNA, the CDR3 is TGTGCCAGCAGCTACACAACAGTTACCTACGAGCAGTACTTC. This translates into CASSYTTVTYEQYF.

The J gene is TRBJ2-3, the V gene TRBV11-2; possibly TRBD2 for D (6 bases). The CDR3 sequence is 15 residues long. In germline, CDR1 is SGHAT, CDR2 FQNNGV. V was trimmed by 2 bases and J by 3 bases, leaving 12 bases between them. The CDR3 nucleotides are TGTGCCAGCAGCTTAATGCGGGGAATGACAGATACGCAGTATTTT. This encodes CASSLMRGMTDTQYF.

The chain couples TRBV29-1 to TRBJ1-3; TRBD1 might be the D (6 bases). This CDR3 comprises 14 residues. V was clipped by 7 bases and J by 4 bases, with 17 bases between them. The germline gives CDR1 SQVTM, CDR2 ANQGSEA. CDR3 sequence reads: CSAMGQGVGNTIYF. DNA of the CDR3: TGCAGCGCTATGGGACAAGGAGTCGGAAACACCATATATTTT.

The chain carries TRBV10-3 and TRBJ2-7; possibly TRBD1 for D (5 bases). V lost 4 bases, J lost 6 bases, and 16 bases lay in between. This CDR3 is 14 amino acids long. CDR1 and CDR2 from the germline V gene are ENHRY and SYGVKD. The CDR3 reads CAISGQNRLFEQYF. The CDR3 DNA sequence: TGTGCCATCAGTGGACAGAACCGACTTTTCGAGCAGTACTTC.

This CDR3 reads CASSFRGDDTEAFF. DNA of the CDR3: TGTGCCAGCAGCTTCAGGGGTGACGACACTGAAGCTTTCTTT. This chain connects TRBV6-6 to TRBJ1-1; D may be TRBD1 (6 bases). The V gene's germline CDR1 is MNHNY and CDR2 SVGAGI (reference sequence). V gave up 6 bases and J gave up 3 bases, with 14 bases separating them. The CDR3 runs 14 residues.

J is TRBJ1-1 and V is TRBV4-3; 8 positions agree with TRBD1. The J segment lost 3 bases and the V segment lost 1 base, leaving 4 bases of the junction unmatched. This CDR3 region has 15 residues. From germline, CDR1 is LGHNA and CDR2 YSLEER. CDR3 sequence (DNA): TGCGCCAGCAGCCAAGCGGACAGGGAGGACACTGAAGCTTTCTTT. This gives the protein CASSQADREDTEAFF.

The chain employs TRBV6-5 and TRBJ2-7; D is perhaps TRBD1 (5 bases). The CDR3 runs 13 residues. V was pared by 6 bases and J by 0 bases, with 9 bases between. Germline V gene data show CDR1 as MNHEY and CDR2 as SVGAGI. The DNA of the CDR3 is TGTGCCAGCAGCCAGGGTAACTCCTACGAGCAGTACTTC. It is translated as CASSQGNSYEQYF.

The rearrangement joins TRBV29-1 to TRBJ2-5; 9 bases are a match to TRBD2. The J call may not be correct, given that the DNA end is closer to TRBJ2-7. There are 14 residues in the CDR3. CDR1 and CDR2 (germline): SQVTM, ANQGSEA. The CDR3 nucleotides read TGCAGCGTTGGACCAGCGGGGGGCCGCAACGAGCAGTACTTC. Its translation is CSVGPAGGRNEQYF.